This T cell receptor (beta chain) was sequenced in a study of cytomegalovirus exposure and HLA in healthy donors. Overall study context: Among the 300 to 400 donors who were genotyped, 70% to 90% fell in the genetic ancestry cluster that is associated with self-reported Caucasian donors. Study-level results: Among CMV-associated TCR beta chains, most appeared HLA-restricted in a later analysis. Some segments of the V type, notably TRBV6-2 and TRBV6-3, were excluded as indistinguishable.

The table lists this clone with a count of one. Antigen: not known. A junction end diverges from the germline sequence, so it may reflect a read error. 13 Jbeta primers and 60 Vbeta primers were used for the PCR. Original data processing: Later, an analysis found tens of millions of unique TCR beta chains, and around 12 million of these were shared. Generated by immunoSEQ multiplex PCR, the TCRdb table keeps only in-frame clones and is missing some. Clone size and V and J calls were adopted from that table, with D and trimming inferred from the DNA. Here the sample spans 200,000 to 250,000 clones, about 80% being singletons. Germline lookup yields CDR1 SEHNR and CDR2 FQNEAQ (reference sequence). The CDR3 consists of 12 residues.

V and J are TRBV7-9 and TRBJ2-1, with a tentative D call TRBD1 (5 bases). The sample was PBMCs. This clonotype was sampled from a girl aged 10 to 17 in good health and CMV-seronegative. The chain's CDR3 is CSSSTGYNEQFF. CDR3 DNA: TGTTCCAGCAGCACAGGCTACAATGAGCAGTTCTTC.